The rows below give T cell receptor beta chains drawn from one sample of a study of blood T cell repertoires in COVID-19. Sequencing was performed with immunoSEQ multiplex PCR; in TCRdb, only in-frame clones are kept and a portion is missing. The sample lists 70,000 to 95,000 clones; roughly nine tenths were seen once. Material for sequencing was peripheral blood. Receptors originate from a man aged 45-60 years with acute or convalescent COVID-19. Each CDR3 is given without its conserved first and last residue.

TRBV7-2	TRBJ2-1	ASRDITWGPNEQF
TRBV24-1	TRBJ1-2	ATSDSQALNYGYT
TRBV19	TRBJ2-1	ASSMGRGRGREQF
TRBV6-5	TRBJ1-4	ASRPGDYEKLF
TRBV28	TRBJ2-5	ASSIAGGETQY
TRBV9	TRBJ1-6	ASSVDGGKDSPLH
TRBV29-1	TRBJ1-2	SVGTGGYGYT
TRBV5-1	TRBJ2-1	ASSATTGGAYNEQF
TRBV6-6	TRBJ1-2	ASSHARLGPADYGYT
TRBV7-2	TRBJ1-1	ASSLVEGGEAF
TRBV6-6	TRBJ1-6	ASSLPGTTGNSPLH
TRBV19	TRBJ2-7	ASSMSGRAGEQY
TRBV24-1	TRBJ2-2	ATSDLRTGELF
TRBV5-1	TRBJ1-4	ASSLRDRNEKLF
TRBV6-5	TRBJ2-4	ASTGGASIFQY
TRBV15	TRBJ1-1	ATSPPSQLTEAF
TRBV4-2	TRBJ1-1	ASSQDRGRGNTEAF
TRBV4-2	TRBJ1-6	ASSQDLGSSPLH
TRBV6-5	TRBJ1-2	ASRTTGGYGYT
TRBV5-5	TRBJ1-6	ASSSTGPHSPLH
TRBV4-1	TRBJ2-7	ASSQDKTVSSYEQY
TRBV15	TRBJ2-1	ATSRVVGEPNEQF
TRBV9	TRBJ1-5	ASSVGTGQPQH
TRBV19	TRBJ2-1	ASTELAGGDNEQF